The entry below describes one T cell receptor beta chain. Antigen: not known. CDR3 length: 14 residues. Trimming removed 0 bases from V and 4 bases from J, with 10 bases in between. Germline V gene sequence: CDR1 SGHRS, CDR2 YFSETQ. The entry originates in a study of cytomegalovirus exposure and HLA in healthy donors. Whole-study context: Sequencing of about 179 million T cells in an earlier analysis found about 120 million unique TCR beta sequences. Among about 380 genotyped donors, roughly 80% fell in the Caucasian-associated ancestry cluster.

Study-wide results and caveats: It emerged from a later analysis that several of the most significant clusters appeared to be linked to common viral pathogens.

The PCR made use of 60 Vbeta and 13 Jbeta primers. The table came from immunoSEQ multiplex PCR; TCRdb's copy has only in-frame clones and leaves some out. The sample holds under 200,000 clones, around 90% seen once. The TCR originated in a boy between 2 and 10 years old in good health and CMV-seronegative. V usage is TRBV5-1 and J usage is TRBJ1-1; tentative D call: TRBD1 (6 bases). Input material: PBMCs. CDR3 nucleotides: TGCGCCAGCAGCTTGGACAGGGCGGGCACTGAAGCTTTCTTT. It specifies CASSLDRAGTEAFF.